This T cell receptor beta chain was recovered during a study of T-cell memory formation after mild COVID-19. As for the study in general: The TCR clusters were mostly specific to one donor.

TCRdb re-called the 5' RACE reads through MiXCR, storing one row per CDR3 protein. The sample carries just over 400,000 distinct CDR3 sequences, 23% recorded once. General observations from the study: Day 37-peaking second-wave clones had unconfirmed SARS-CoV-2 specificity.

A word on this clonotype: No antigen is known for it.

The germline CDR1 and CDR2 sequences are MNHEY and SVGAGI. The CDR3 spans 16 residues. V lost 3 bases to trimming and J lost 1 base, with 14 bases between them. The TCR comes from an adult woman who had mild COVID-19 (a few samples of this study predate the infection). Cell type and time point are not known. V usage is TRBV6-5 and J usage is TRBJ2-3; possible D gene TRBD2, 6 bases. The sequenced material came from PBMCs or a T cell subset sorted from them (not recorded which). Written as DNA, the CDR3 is TGTGCCAGCAGTTATGCCAAGGCTAGCGGCACAGATACGCAGTATTTT. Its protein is CASSYAKASGTDTQYF.